The rows below give T cell receptor beta chains drawn from one sample of a study of regulatory T cells in long-lasting Graves disease. One entry per CDR3 protein results from TCRdb running MiXCR on the multiplex PCR reads. This table has 420,000 or so distinct CDR3 sequences, around a quarter appearing once. The sequencing here drew on peripheral blood mononuclear cells (PBMCs), taken when the disease was refractory, from a patient treated with antithyroid drugs. The receptors stem from a female donor with Graves disease. Each CDR3 is given with its conserved first and last residue. D genes are given only for firm matches. The size field is filled for only some rows; it gives once, few, many or a size class.

DNA | CDR3 | D | size | V | length | J
TGTGCCAGCAGTTACACGGCAGCAAATCAGCCCCAGCATTTT | CASSYTAANQPQHF | . | few | TRBV6-2/TRBV6-3 | 14 | TRBJ1-5
TGCAGCGTTAGGTTGGCTGTAAGAACCGGGGAGCTGTTTTTT | CSVRLAVRTGELFF | . | . | TRBV29-1 | 14 | TRBJ2-2
TGTGCCAGCAGTTTATGGGGTACCGGAACTAATGAAAAACTGTTTTTT | CASSLWGTGTNEKLFF | . | . | TRBV28 | 16 | TRBJ1-4
TGTGCCAGCTCACGGCTTCTGAGTAAACAAGAGACCCAGTACTTC | CASSRLLSKQETQYF | . | few | TRBV18 | 15 | TRBJ2-5
TGTGCCAGCAGTCCGCGAGATTACAGGTTTTCTAGCACAGATACGCAGTATTTT | CASSPRDYRFSSTDTQYF | . | many | TRBV28 | 18 | TRBJ2-3
TGTGCCAGCAGCGCCAGATCACTAGGATCCGAGCAGTACTTC | CASSARSLGSEQYF | . | . | TRBV11-2 | 14 | TRBJ2-7
TGTGCCAGCAGCTTGGCCCTTGGAGGGAGCTACAATGAGCAGTTCTTC | CASSLALGGSYNEQFF | . | few | TRBV5-5 | 16 | TRBJ2-1
TGTGCCACCAGTGACCCGACAGGAGGTGGTAATCAGCCCCAGCATTTT | CATSDPTGGGNQPQHF | . | many | TRBV24-1 | 16 | TRBJ1-5
TGTGCCAGCAGGATAAGAGGGACTAGCGGGATGTACAATGAGCAGTTCTTC | CASRIRGTSGMYNEQFF | TRBD2 | few | TRBV6-1 | 17 | TRBJ2-1
TGCAGTGCCACGTTTGGGGCGGGAGGTGATTGGGAAGAGACCCAGTACTTC | CSATFGAGGDWEETQYF | TRBD2 | . | TRBV20-1 | 17 | TRBJ2-5
TGTGCCAGCAGACGGGACTTAGGGCCCTACAATGAGCAGTTCTTC | CASRRDLGPYNEQFF | . | . | TRBV27 | 15 | TRBJ2-1
TGTGCCAGCGGTAGCGGGAGTCAAGAGACCCAGTACTTC | CASGSGSQETQYF | TRBD2 | few | TRBV12-3/TRBV12-4 | 13 | TRBJ2-5
TGCGCCAGCAGCTTGCTCTGGGCCTCTTTAACTGAGCAGTACTTC | CASSLLWASLTEQYF | . | . | TRBV5-1 | 15 | TRBJ2-7
TGTGCCAGTGGAGTAACAGGGAATAGCAATCAGCCCCAGCATTTT | CASGVTGNSNQPQHF | . | . | TRBV19 | 15 | TRBJ1-5
TGTGCCAGCAAAGGACAACTGAACACTGAAGCTTTCTTT | CASKGQLNTEAFF | . | many | TRBV6-1 | 13 | TRBJ1-1
TGCAGTGCCGGACGGCCGGGCGTAAACATTCAGTACTTC | CSAGRPGVNIQYF | . | . | TRBV20-1 | 13 | TRBJ2-4